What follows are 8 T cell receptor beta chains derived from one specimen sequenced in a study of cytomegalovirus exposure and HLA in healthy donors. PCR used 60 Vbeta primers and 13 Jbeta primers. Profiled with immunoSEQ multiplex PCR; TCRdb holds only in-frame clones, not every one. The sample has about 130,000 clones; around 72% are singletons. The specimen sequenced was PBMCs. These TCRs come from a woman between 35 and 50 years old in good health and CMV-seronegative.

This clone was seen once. The DNA for the CDR3 is TGTGCCAGCAGCAAAGCGCCAGCGGGAGGGCCGAATGAGCAGTTCTTC. This encodes CASSKAPAGGPNEQFF. The chain employs TRBV21-1 and TRBJ2-1; no check of the table's D call, TRBD2, against the DNA was made. TRBV21-1 is a known pseudogene. This CDR3 spans 16 amino acids.

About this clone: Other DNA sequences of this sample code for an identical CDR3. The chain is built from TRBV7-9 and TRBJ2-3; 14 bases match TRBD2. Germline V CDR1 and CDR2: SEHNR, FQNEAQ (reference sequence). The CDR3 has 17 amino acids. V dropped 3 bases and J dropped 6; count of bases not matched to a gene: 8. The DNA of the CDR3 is TGTGCCAGCAGCTTGGGACTAGCGGGGGACCACCGTGATACGCAGTATTTT. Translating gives CASSLGLAGDHRDTQYF.

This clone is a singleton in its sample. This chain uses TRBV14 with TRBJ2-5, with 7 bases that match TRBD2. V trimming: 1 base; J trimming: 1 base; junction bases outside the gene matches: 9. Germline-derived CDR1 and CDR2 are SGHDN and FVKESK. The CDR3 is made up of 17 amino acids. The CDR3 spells CASSQVLGGRRQETQYF. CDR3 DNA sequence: TGTGCCAGCAGCCAAGTTTTGGGCGGGAGACGCCAAGAGACCCAGTACTTC. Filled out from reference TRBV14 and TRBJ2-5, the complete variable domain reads EAGVTQFPSHSVIEKGQTVTLRCDPISGHDNLYWYRRVMGKEIKFLLHFVKESKQDESGMPNNRFLAERTGGTYSTLKVQPAELEDSGVYFCASSQVLGGRRQETQYFGPGTRLLVL.

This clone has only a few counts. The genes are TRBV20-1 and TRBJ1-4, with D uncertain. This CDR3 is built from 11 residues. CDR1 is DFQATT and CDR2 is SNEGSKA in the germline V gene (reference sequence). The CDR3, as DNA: TGCAGGGCGGCAACTAATGAAAAACTGTTTTTT. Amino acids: CRAATNEKLFF.

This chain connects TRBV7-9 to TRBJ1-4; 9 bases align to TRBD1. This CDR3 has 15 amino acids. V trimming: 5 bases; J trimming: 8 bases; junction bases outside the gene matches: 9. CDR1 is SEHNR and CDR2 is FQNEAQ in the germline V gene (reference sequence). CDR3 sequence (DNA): TGTGCCAGCAGCCCCGGGGGACAGGGAACCGAAAAACTGTTTTTT. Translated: CASSPGGQGTEKLFF.

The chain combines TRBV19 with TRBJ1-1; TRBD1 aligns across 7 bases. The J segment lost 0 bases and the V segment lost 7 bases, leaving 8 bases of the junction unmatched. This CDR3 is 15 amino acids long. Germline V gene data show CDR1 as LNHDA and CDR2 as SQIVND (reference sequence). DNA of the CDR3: TGTGCCAGTACCCCTTTTGGGACAGTGAACACTGAAGCTTTCTTT. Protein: CASTPFGTVNTEAFF.

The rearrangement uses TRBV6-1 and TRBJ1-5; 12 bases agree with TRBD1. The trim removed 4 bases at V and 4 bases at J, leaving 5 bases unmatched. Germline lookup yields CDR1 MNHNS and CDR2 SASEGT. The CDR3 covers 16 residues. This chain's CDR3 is CASSGGTGGANQPQHF. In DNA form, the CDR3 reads TGTGCCAGCAGTGGGGGGACAGGGGGCGCGAATCAGCCCCAGCATTTT.

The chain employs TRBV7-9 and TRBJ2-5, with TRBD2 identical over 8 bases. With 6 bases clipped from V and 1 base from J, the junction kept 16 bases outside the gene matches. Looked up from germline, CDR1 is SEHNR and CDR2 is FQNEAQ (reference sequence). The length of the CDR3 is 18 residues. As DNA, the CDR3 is TGTGCCAGCAGTGAAAACGTACGGCTTAGCGGGGTCCAAGAGACCCAGTACTTC. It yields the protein CASSENVRLSGVQETQYF.